These 28 T cell receptor beta chains came from one sample sequenced in a study of shared clonotypes between healthy human individuals. Measured with immunoSEQ multiplex PCR; TCRdb has only the in-frame clones, and not every one. The table records roughly 700,000 clones, about 90% of them present only once. Sequenced sample: memory CD8+ T cells from PBMCs. Described subset: CD45RO+ cells pooled with CCR7-negative TemRA cells. The origin of the receptors is a man between 18 and 35 years old in good health. Some clones in this sample may be carry-over from other donors' samples.

The chain has TRBV5-1 and TRBJ1-4; maybe TRBD1 (5 bases). The germline V gene encodes CDR1 SGHRS and CDR2 YFSETQ. V lost 5 bases and J lost 6, with 11 bases in between. The CDR3 covers 13 residues. The CDR3 DNA reads TGCGCCAGCAGGGGGGTGGTCGATGAAAAACTGTTTTTT. Amino acids: CASRGVVDEKLFF.

This chain connects TRBV7-8 to TRBJ2-1; 9 bases are a match to TRBD2. The CDR3 consists of 15 residues. The junction had 4 bases not matched to a gene; V was cut back by 0 bases and J by 7 bases. Germline V gives CDR1 SGHVS, CDR2 FQNEAQ. Here the CDR3 DNA reads TGTGCCAGCAGCTTAGCGTCTAGCGGGATAAATGAGCAGTTCTTC. Its protein is CASSLASSGINEQFF.

The chain joins TRBV9 to TRBJ2-1, with 8 positions matching TRBD2. The V gene's germline CDR1 is SGDLS and CDR2 YYNGEE. This CDR3 has 16 residues. The V gene end was trimmed by 0 bases and the J gene end by 8 bases; junction bases not matched to a gene: 10. The CDR3, as DNA: TGTGCCAGCAGCGTAGGTACTAGCGGATTTCAGGATGAGCAGTTCTTC. Translating gives CASSVGTSGFQDEQFF.

The chain is built from TRBV6-1 and TRBJ1-2; D is perhaps TRBD1 (5 bases). Trimming shortened V by 8 bases and J by 7 bases, and 11 bases separated the two germline ends. The germline V gene has CDR1 MNHNS and CDR2 SASEGT. The CDR3 runs to 11 residues. The CDR3 bases are TGTGCCAGCCGTGGGGGAGGTGGCTACACCTTC. Translation gives CASRGGGGYTF.

The chain uses TRBV9 and TRBJ1-1; TRBD1 is a possible D gene (6 bases). Germline CDR1 reads SGDLS; CDR2 reads YYNGEE. CDR3 length: 12 residues. Between the trimmed V and J ends, which lost 7 bases and 4 bases, there was a span of 11 bases. CDR3 sequence: CASGGGSTEAFF. In DNA form, the CDR3 reads TGTGCCAGCGGAGGGGGGAGCACTGAAGCTTTCTTT. The full variable domain, its missing parts supplied by reference TRBV9 and TRBJ1-1, is DSGVTQTPKHLITATGQRVTLRCSPRSGDLSVYWYQQSLDQGLQFLIQYYNGEERAKGNILERFSAQQFPDLHSELNLSSLELGDSALYFCASGGGSTEAFFGQGTRLTVV.

The chain links TRBV6-5 to TRBJ2-3; no reliable D call. CDR1 and CDR2 from the germline V gene are MNHEY and SVGAGI. There are 14 residues in the CDR3. V was trimmed by 7 bases and J by 1 base, leaving 12 bases between them. CDR3 bases: TGTGCCAGCAACCCACTTAGGGGCACAGATACGCAGTATTTT. This codes for CASNPLRGTDTQYF.

The genes are TRBV19 and TRBJ1-1, with D possibly TRBD1 on 5 matching bases. Per the germline V gene, CDR1 is LNHDA and CDR2 is SQIVND (reference sequence). The CDR3 runs to 17 residues. Trimming stripped 4 bases from V and 0 bases from J, with 18 bases between. The CDR3 coding sequence is TGTGCCAGTAGTACCCCGGGACTGGGGAACATGAACACTGAAGCTTTCTTT. It codes for CASSTPGLGNMNTEAFF.

This clone came up a few times. This chain joins TRBV28 and TRBJ2-2, with D unresolved. V was cut by 6 bases and J by 7 bases, with 9 bases left in between. Looked up from germline, CDR1 is MDHEN and CDR2 is SYDVKM. The CDR3 totals 12 residues. Written as DNA, the CDR3 is TGTGCCAGCAGGGCGGCCGTCGGGGAGCTGTTTTTT. Its translation is CASRAAVGELFF.

The chain uses TRBV28 and TRBJ2-3, with D tentatively TRBD2 (5 bases). CDR1 is MDHEN and CDR2 is SYDVKM in the germline V gene. Trimming stripped 8 bases from V and 6 bases from J, with 18 bases between. The CDR3 is made up of 14 amino acids. CDR3 sequence (DNA): TGTGCCAGCGCCTCATTAGGGCGAGGGGATACGCAGTATTTT. Translated: CASASLGRGDTQYF.

The CDR3 bases are TGTGCCAGCAGTTCTACAGGGTTCCGACAGCCCCAGCATTTT. The encoded protein is CASSSTGFRQPQHF. The chain combines TRBV27 with TRBJ1-5, with D possibly being TRBD1 (6 bases). V shed 4 bases and J shed 7 bases, with 14 bases lying between them. CDR1 and CDR2 from the germline V gene are MNHEY and SMNVEV (reference sequence). The CDR3 sequence is 14 residues long.

The V and J genes are TRBV5-1 and TRBJ1-1; no reliable D call. The CDR3 has 15 amino acids. The germline CDR1 and CDR2 sequences are SGHRS and YFSETQ. Trimming took 2 bases from V and 1 from J, leaving 12 bases between them. The CDR3 loop reads CASSLWPGENTEAFF. The CDR3 DNA follows: TGCGCCAGCAGCTTATGGCCAGGAGAGAACACTGAAGCTTTCTTT.

Comment on this clone: Distinct nucleotide sequences in the sample also encode this CDR3. This sequence joins TRBV5-1 and TRBJ2-7; the D is unclear. The CDR3 runs to 13 residues. V was cut by 0 bases and J by 4 bases, with 8 bases left in between. Germline values: CDR1 SGHRS, CDR2 YFSETQ. CDR3 sequence (DNA): TGCGCCAGCAGCTTGGGAGGTCCGTACGAGCAGTACTTC. This codes for CASSLGGPYEQYF.

The rearrangement uses TRBV10-3 and TRBJ1-5; TRBD1 might be the D (5 bases). V was shortened by 10 bases and J by 3 bases, with 19 bases between the two germline ends. Germline assignment: CDR1 ENHRY and CDR2 SYGVKD. This CDR3 has 15 amino acids. Written as DNA, the CDR3 is TGTGCCACCTCTATGGGGCAGAAAGTCAATCAGCCCCAGCATTTT. Encoded protein: CATSMGQKVNQPQHF.

This chain connects TRBV29-1 to TRBJ2-5; the D is unclear. Trimming removed 7 bases at V and 4 bases at J, with 19 bases between. The CDR3 runs to 14 residues. Germline CDR1 and CDR2: SQVTM and ANQGSEA. CDR3 region: CSAAEAWGRETQYF. Here the CDR3 DNA reads TGCAGCGCGGCAGAGGCCTGGGGTAGAGAGACCCAGTACTTC.

V and J are TRBV27 and TRBJ2-1, with 7 nucleotides matching TRBD2. Trimming removed 5 bases from V and 3 bases from J; junction bases left unmatched: 13. Germline CDR1 reads MNHEY; CDR2 reads SMNVEV (reference sequence). The CDR3 is 17 amino acids. The CDR3 protein is CASSPLFPGGYYNEQFF. CDR3 sequence (DNA): TGTGCCAGCAGTCCACTTTTTCCGGGAGGTTACTACAATGAGCAGTTCTTC.

This clone was recorded a few times. V is TRBV30 and J is TRBJ2-2; D not resolved. Trimming removed 5 bases from V and 7 bases from J, with 11 bases in between. Germline V gene sequence: CDR1 GTSNPN, CDR2 SVGIG (reference sequence). This CDR3 has 12 amino acids. The CDR3 sequence is CAWAKSGGELFF. The CDR3, as DNA: TGTGCCTGGGCGAAGAGTGGCGGGGAGCTGTTTTTT.

This clone was seen once. V usage is TRBV7-8 and J usage is TRBJ2-7; the match to TRBD2 covers 8 bases. Trimming took 2 bases from V and 5 from J; bases not matched to a gene: 5. Germline CDR1 and CDR2: SGHVS and FQNEAQ. The CDR3 has 14 residues. CDR3 loop: CASSLRRGADEQYF. The CDR3, as DNA: TGTGCCAGCAGCTTACGGCGGGGGGCCGACGAGCAGTACTTC.

V and J are TRBV6-5 and TRBJ2-5; no clear D gene. Trimming stripped 0 bases from V and 3 bases from J, with 11 bases between. The CDR3 sequence is 15 residues long. Germline V lookup: CDR1 MNHEY, CDR2 SVGAGI. Here the CDR3 reads CASSYSAAVKETQYF. In DNA, the CDR3 is TGTGCCAGCAGTTACTCGGCGGCGGTTAAAGAGACCCAGTACTTC.

The chain recombines TRBV10-2 with TRBJ2-7; TRBD1 is a possible D gene (7 bases). Looked up from germline, CDR1 is WSHSY and CDR2 is SAAADI. V was clipped by 10 bases and J by 5 bases, with 24 bases between them. The CDR3 runs 15 residues. The CDR3 here is CATIDLSGQRDEQYF. The CDR3 nucleotides are TGCGCCACCATTGACTTATCGGGACAGCGGGACGAGCAGTACTTC.

The chain couples TRBV27 to TRBJ1-2; D may be TRBD1 (6 bases). The germline V and J ends were trimmed by 3 bases and 4 bases, with 21 bases remaining between them. CDR3 size: 17 residues. Germline CDR1 and CDR2: MNHEY and SMNVEV (reference sequence). This CDR3 reads CASSFTPSDSSLYGYTF. The CDR3 DNA reads as TGTGCCAGCAGTTTCACGCCATCGGACAGTTCTCTCTATGGCTACACCTTC.

The V call is TRBV4-3, the J call TRBJ2-1, with 8 positions matching TRBD2. CDR3 size: 15 residues. Germline CDR1 is LGHNA and CDR2 is YSLEER. The J segment lost 6 bases and the V segment lost 1 base, leaving 5 bases of the junction unmatched. The CDR3 protein is CASSQATSVLNEQFF. CDR3 bases: TGCGCCAGCAGCCAAGCGACTAGCGTTCTCAATGAGCAGTTCTTC.

The chain joins TRBV7-9 to TRBJ2-7; possibly TRBD2 for D (5 bases). This CDR3 has 14 amino acids. From germline, CDR1 is SEHNR and CDR2 FQNEAQ (reference sequence). The V end was cut by 4 bases, the J end by 3 bases, with 13 bases between. DNA for the CDR3: TGTGCCAGCAGCTCGGGGTTCGGGGTCTACGAGCAGTACTTC. Protein sequence: CASSSGFGVYEQYF.

This clone was seen repeatedly, ten times or more. The V call is TRBV7-9, the J call TRBJ2-7; 7 bases are a match to TRBD2. V was pared by 0 bases and J by 5 bases, with 4 bases of the junction left unmatched. CDR3 size: 14 residues. From germline, CDR1 is SEHNR and CDR2 FQNEAQ (reference sequence). CDR3 residues: CASSLAGLADEQYF. The DNA for the CDR3 is TGTGCCAGCAGCTTAGCCGGCCTAGCGGACGAGCAGTACTTC.

The sample holds one count of this clone. This chain links TRBV28 with TRBJ2-7, with 7 bases identical to TRBD1. V lost 4 bases, J lost 3 bases, and 6 bases stayed unmatched. Germline V lookup: CDR1 MDHEN, CDR2 SYDVKM. The CDR3 spans 14 residues. CDR3 sequence reads: CASSSRTGVYEQYF. The CDR3 coding sequence is TGTGCCAGCAGTTCCCGGACAGGAGTCTACGAGCAGTACTTC. The full variable domain, completed using reference TRBV28 and TRBJ2-7, is DVKVTQSSRYLVKRTGEKVFLECVQDMDHENMFWYRQDPGLGLRLIYFSYDVKMKEKGDIPEGYSVSREKKERFSLILESASTNQTSMYLCASSSRTGVYEQYFGPGTRLTVT.

This rearrangement joins TRBV5-6 to TRBJ2-2, with D perhaps TRBD1 (6 bases). From germline, CDR1 is SGHDT and CDR2 YYEEEE. This CDR3 is built from 15 residues. V was pared by 4 bases and J by 4 bases, with 14 bases between. CDR3 region: CASSMGALVTGELFF. Here the CDR3 DNA reads TGTGCCAGCAGCATGGGGGCGTTGGTCACCGGGGAGCTGTTTTTT.

V usage is TRBV4-1 and J usage is TRBJ1-1; TRBD1 matches at 9 bases. The germline CDR1 and CDR2 sequences are MGHRA and YSYEKL. CDR3 length: 16 amino acids. The J segment lost 5 bases and the V segment lost 1 base, leaving 8 bases of the junction unmatched. In nucleotides, the CDR3 is TGCGCCAGCAGCCAAGTTTGGACAGGGGAGTCTACTGAAGCTTTCTTT. Translating gives CASSQVWTGESTEAFF.

The chain recombines TRBV19 with TRBJ2-1; D may match TRBD1 or TRBD2 (5 bases each). CDR1 and CDR2 (germline): LNHDA, SQIVND (reference sequence). Trimming shortened V by 2 bases and J by 4 bases, and 21 bases separated the two germline ends. This CDR3 has 18 residues. The CDR3 sequence: CASSIFSRFSGGYNEQFF. The DNA of the CDR3 is TGTGCCAGTAGTATATTCAGTCGTTTCAGTGGGGGATACAATGAGCAGTTCTTC.

This chain uses TRBV5-1 with TRBJ2-4, with a tentative D call TRBD1 (5 bases). Trimming took 3 bases from V and 5 from J, leaving 15 bases between them. CDR3 length: 15 amino acids. Per the germline V gene, CDR1 is SGHRS and CDR2 is YFSETQ. CDR3 protein: CASSSGPSQENIQYF. CDR3 DNA sequence: TGCGCCAGCAGCTCGGGCCCCTCACAGGAAAACATTCAGTACTTC.